These 9 T cell receptor beta chains were sequenced from one sample in a study of identical twins. TCRdb used MiXCR to reprocess the 5' RACE reads, holding one entry per CDR3 protein. The sample holds about 190,000 distinct CDR3 sequences; about 16% are singletons and the top ten take 40%. The same data also contributed to another study, on T cells expressing NK-cell markers.

The sequencing input was CD8+ T cells sorted from blood. These receptors came from a young woman in good health.

V gene TRBV2 combines with J gene TRBJ1-6; a possible D gene is TRBD1 (5 bases). The V and J ends lost 1 base and 10 bases respectively, with 11 bases between them. The V gene's germline CDR1 is SNHLY and CDR2 FYNNEI. The CDR3 has 14 amino acids. The CDR3 here is CASSEGGRGSPLHF. CDR3 DNA sequence: TGTGCCAGCAGTGAAGGGGGGAGGGGATCACCCCTCCACTTT.

The chain carries TRBV5-1 and TRBJ1-1; 9 nucleotides match TRBD1. The CDR3 runs 19 residues. The V gene end was trimmed by 2 bases and the J gene end by 4 bases; junction bases not matched to a gene: 18. CDR1 is SGHRS and CDR2 is YFSETQ in the germline V gene. CDR3 sequence: CASSLFFGTGNFWGTEAFF. The CDR3 DNA reads as TGCGCCAGCAGCTTATTCTTCGGGACAGGGAATTTCTGGGGCACTGAAGCTTTCTTT.

In this sample, this clonotype turned up a few times. V is TRBV12-3 or TRBV12-4 and J is TRBJ1-6; 7 positions match TRBD1. V lost 6 bases to trimming and J lost 5 bases; unmatched junction nucleotides: 4. The length of the CDR3 is 14 residues. The CDR3 sequence: CASRGTVNNSPLHF. DNA for the CDR3: TGTGCCAGCAGGGGGACAGTTAATAATTCACCCCTCCACTTT.

J is TRBJ1-2 and V is TRBV4-3; D gene unclear. CDR1 is LGHNA and CDR2 is YSLEER in the germline V gene. Trimming stripped 0 bases from V and 4 bases from J, with 12 bases between. CDR3 length equals 15 residues. The DNA of the CDR3 is TGCGCCAGCAGCCAAGATCGGGGAGGACGCTATGGCTACACCTTC. It codes for CASSQDRGGRYGYTF.

This clonotype was recorded a few times. This chain uses TRBV27 with TRBJ1-2; 11 bases align to TRBD1. Germline CDR1 MNHEY, CDR2 SMNVEV (reference sequence). V gave up 5 bases and J gave up 7 bases; unmatched junction bases: 6. The CDR3 is 14 amino acids. The CDR3 reads CASSGGQGASGYTF. In DNA, the CDR3 is TGTGCCAGCAGTGGTGGACAGGGGGCTAGTGGCTACACCTTC.

This clonotype was seen a handful of times. The chain has TRBV10-3 and TRBJ2-3; 10 nucleotides line up with TRBD2. Trimming cost V 1 base and J 1 base; bases outside gene matches: 5. CDR3 length: 17 residues. The germline V gene encodes CDR1 ENHRY and CDR2 SYGVKD. The DNA for the CDR3 is TGTGCCATCAGTGAGTACTCCGGGACTAGCGGCACAGATACGCAGTATTTT. Encoded protein: CAISEYSGTSGTDTQYF.

This clonotype has only a few counts. This rearrangement joins TRBV6-1 to TRBJ2-7; 7 nucleotides line up with TRBD2. After removal of 3 bases from V and 3 bases from J, the junction contained 5 bases not matched to a gene. There are 14 residues in the CDR3. Per the germline V gene, CDR1 is MNHNS and CDR2 is SASEGT. CDR3 sequence reads: CASSESGMVYEQYF. CDR3 nucleotides: TGTGCCAGCAGTGAGAGCGGGATGGTCTACGAGCAGTACTTC.

This clonotype appeared a few times. This chain links TRBV6-1 with TRBJ2-2, with D uncertain. The CDR3 is 18 amino acids. V lost 7 bases and J 4 bases, leaving 25 bases between the germline ends. In germline, CDR1 is MNHNS, CDR2 SASEGT. CDR3 region: CASIGWAAWYHSTGELFF. Here the CDR3 DNA reads TGTGCCAGCATCGGGTGGGCTGCCTGGTACCACAGCACCGGGGAGCTGTTTTTT.

This chain joins TRBV9 and TRBJ2-7; 11 nucleotides align to TRBD2. The length of the CDR3 is 15 residues. Germline V gene data show CDR1 as SGDLS and CDR2 as YYNGEE. Trimming cost V 1 base and J 3 bases; bases outside gene matches: 3. The CDR3: CASSVTSGSFYEQYF. CDR3 coding DNA: TGTGCCAGCAGCGTAACTAGCGGGAGTTTCTACGAGCAGTACTTC.